This paragraph covers one TCR beta chain sequence. Its specificity is not known. At one boundary the junction diverges from the germline segment, which might be a read error. Other DNA sequences of this sample code for an identical CDR3. This sample is part of a study of metastatic and nonmetastatic thyroid tumors. Study context: Malignant thyroid and benign thyroid patients provided blood and tumor or nodule tissue whose repertoires were compared. The study's findings and limits: A significant increase in TCR beta diversity was reportedly seen in malignant thyroid tumors relative to benign nodules, in blood and tumor.

Treatment of any kind had been given to no patient before thyroid surgery. Authors' analysis steps: The study built a papillary thyroid cancer distant-metastasis classifier from CDR3 differences across clinicopathological groups. TCRdb called clones again from the PCR reads with MiXCR. V and J calls and clone size were set by TCRdb, not the authors. Of 35,000 to 40,000 clones listed, around 26% are singletons. The CDR3 sequence is 14 residues long. The germline V gene encodes CDR1 SEHNR and CDR2 FQNEAQ (reference sequence). Sequencing was carried out using blood. The receptor's source is a female donor with papillary thyroid cancer or a benign thyroid nodule (not recorded which). Some clones in this sample may be carry-over from other donors' samples. V is TRBV7-9 and J is TRBJ1-2; D ambiguous. The CDR3 protein is CASSLVAGRSGYTF. CDR3 in DNA: TGTGCCAGCAGCTTAGTCGCAGGACGGTCTGGCTACACGTTC. Full variable domain (outside the CDR3, taken from reference TRBV7-9 and TRBJ1-2): DTGVSQNPRHKITKRGQNVTFRCDPISEHNRLYWYRQTLGQGPEFLTYFQNEAQLEKSRLLSDRFSAERPKGSFSTLEIQRTEQGDSAMYLCASSLVAGRSGYTFGSGTRLTVV.